One sample yielded the 16 T cell receptor beta chains listed below, sequenced in a study of T cells in Graves' hyperthyroidism and ophthalmopathy (dated by TCRdb to between 2018 and 2020). To prepare the library, multiplex PCR was applied. TCRdb shows the sequencer as Illumina HiSeq 2000. The TCR beta CDR3 regions were amplified from the RNA transcripts. The TCR CDR3 was subjected to a first round of RT-PCR using the HTBI primer set and the Qiagen OneStep RT-PCR kit. Using fastp at Q25 and MiXCR, TCRdb reprocessed the public reads and kept productive beta chains. Every distinct CDR3 protein forms one entry, paired with its most common genes and DNA. This sample gives 550,000 to 600,000 distinct CDR3 sequences in total; about 14% of them show up just once. The ten largest clonotypes hold roughly 7% of the sample. Sequences were obtained from blood. Receptors were obtained from a woman aged 18 to 35 with Graves' ophthalmopathy.

CDR3 amino acids: CATRCRLADEQIYNEQFF. The CDR3 DNA is TGTGCCACCAGGTGTAGGCTAGCGGACGAACAAATTTACAATGAGCAGTTCTTC. The chain recombines TRBV2 with TRBJ2-1; 7 nucleotides align to TRBD2. This CDR3 region has 18 residues. Germline values: CDR1 SNHLY, CDR2 FYNNEI. The J segment lost 4 bases and the V segment lost 10 bases, leaving 22 bases of the junction unmatched.

In its sample, this clonotype was seen once. The CDR3 nucleotides read TGTGCCAGCAGTTTATCGCCGGGACTAGCGACGCATGAGCAGTTCTTC. Translating it yields CASSLSPGLATHEQFF. J is TRBJ2-1 and V is TRBV27; 10 bases line up with TRBD2. V dropped 0 bases and J dropped 8; count of bases not matched to a gene: 7. This CDR3 comprises 16 residues. Germline CDR1 and CDR2: MNHEY and SMNVEV (reference sequence).

The rearrangement joins TRBV20-1 to TRBJ2-1; the match to TRBD2 covers 8 bases. The V gene's germline CDR1 is DFQATT and CDR2 SNEGSKA (reference sequence). This CDR3 has 13 residues. Germline trimming cut 8 bases from V and 7 bases from J; bases unmatched to any gene: 10. The CDR3 spells CSPAPRGGNEQFF. The CDR3 DNA sequence: TGCAGTCCAGCCCCCCGGGGGGGGAATGAGCAGTTCTTC.

The table lists this clonotype with many counts. CDR3 region: CASSTGGGGGLFTEDYEQYF. The CDR3 nucleotides are TGTGCCAGCAGCACGGGGGGCGGGGGAGGGTTGTTTACTGAGGACTACGAGCAGTACTTC. The chain carries TRBV27 and TRBJ2-7, with TRBD2 as a possible D gene (7 bases). The CDR3 length is 20 residues. Germline-derived CDR1 and CDR2 are MNHEY and SMNVEV (reference sequence). V was trimmed by 6 bases and J by 3 bases, leaving 33 bases between them.

In this sample, this clonotype turned up many times. The V gene is TRBV28, the J gene TRBJ2-7; TRBD2 is a possible D gene (5 bases). The CDR3 length is 11 residues. CDR1 and CDR2 from the germline V gene are MDHEN and SYDVKM. Trimming cost V 4 bases and J 7 bases, with 8 bases left between them. CDR3 sequence (DNA): TGTGCCAGCAGTTGGGAGACGGAGCAGTACTTC. Protein: CASSWETEQYF. Together with reference TRBV28 and TRBJ2-7, the CDR3 gives the full variable domain: DVKVTQSSRYLVKRTGEKVFLECVQDMDHENMFWYRQDPGLGLRLIYFSYDVKMKEKGDIPEGYSVSREKKERFSLILESASTNQTSMYLCASSWETEQYFGPGTRLTVT.

At least ten counts were recorded for this clonotype. This chain links TRBV20-1 with TRBJ2-1; possibly TRBD1 or TRBD2 for D (5 bases each). In germline, CDR1 is DFQATT, CDR2 SNEGSKA (reference sequence). CDR3 length: 14 residues. V gave up 3 bases and J gave up 5 bases, with 14 bases separating them. The CDR3 region has the DNA TGCAGTGCTAGCGCAACCGGGACGCACAATGAGCAGTTCTTC. Protein: CSASATGTHNEQFF.

A remark on this clonotype: Likely a read error: the CDR3 ends without its conserved phenylalanine or tryptophan. The chain combines TRBV29-1 with TRBJ2-7, with a tentative D call TRBD1 (5 bases). Trimming took 6 bases from V and 2 from J, leaving 11 bases between them. This CDR3 spans 12 amino acids. The germline V gene encodes CDR1 SQVTM and CDR2 ANQGSEA. CDR3 region: CSVTDRTYEQYL. The CDR3, as DNA: TGCAGCGTGACCGACAGAACCTACGAGCAGTACCTC.

The V call is TRBV18, the J call TRBJ1-5; D unclear. Germline CDR1 and CDR2: KGHSH and LQKENI. There are 16 residues in the CDR3. Between the trimmed V and J ends, which lost 2 bases and 3 bases, there was a span of 14 bases. The chain's CDR3 is CASSPRGLGTNQPQHF. For the CDR3, the DNA is TGTGCCAGCTCACCAAGAGGGCTTGGAACCAATCAGCCCCAGCATTTT.

This clonotype occurred many times. The rearrangement uses TRBV28 and TRBJ1-2; no definite D call. Germline CDR1 and CDR2: MDHEN and SYDVKM. This CDR3 contains 15 residues. Trimming cost V 4 bases and J 4 bases, with 16 bases left between them. CDR3 sequence reads: CASSSEYGRIYGYTF. Written as DNA, the CDR3 is TGTGCCAGCAGTTCAGAATACGGACGGATCTATGGCTACACCTTC.

The table lists this clonotype with many counts. The V gene is TRBV30, the J gene TRBJ1-4; possible D gene TRBD1, 6 bases. Looked up from germline, CDR1 is GTSNPN and CDR2 is SVGIG (reference sequence). The CDR3 consists of 11 residues. Trimming stripped 2 bases from V and 8 bases from J, with 6 bases between. The CDR3 DNA reads TGTGCCTGGAGTCAGGGGGAAAAACTGTTTTTT. It is translated as CAWSQGEKLFF.

In this sample, this clonotype turned up many times. V gene TRBV4-1 combines with J gene TRBJ2-5; a weak D match, TRBD1 (6 bases). The germline V and J ends were trimmed by 6 bases and 1 base, with 15 bases remaining between them. The germline V gene encodes CDR1 MGHRA and CDR2 YSYEKL. The CDR3 loop spans 15 amino acids. The CDR3 nucleotides are TGCGCCAGCAGAGCACGGGACACATTCCAAGAGACCCAGTACTTC. It is translated as CASRARDTFQETQYF.

This clonotype appeared many times. The chain uses TRBV2 and TRBJ2-1; 10 bases are a match to TRBD1. V lost 4 bases, J lost 8 bases, and 5 bases stayed unmatched. This CDR3 spans 14 amino acids. Germline CDR1 and CDR2: SNHLY and FYNNEI. CDR3 amino acids: CASSGTGGSYEQFF. The CDR3 DNA reads as TGTGCCAGCAGTGGGACAGGGGGTAGCTATGAGCAGTTCTTC. Variable domain in full (rest from reference TRBV2 and TRBJ2-1): EPEVTQTPSHQVTQMGQEVILRCVPISNHLYFYWYRQILGQKVEFLVSFYNNEISEKSEIFDDQFSVERPDGSNFTLKIRSTKLEDSAMYFCASSGTGGSYEQFFGPGTRLTVL.

The J gene is TRBJ2-7, the V gene TRBV18; D call uncertain. With 0 bases removed from V and 1 base from J, the gap between germline ends came to 10 bases. The CDR3 spans 15 residues. The germline CDR1 and CDR2 sequences are KGHSH and LQKENI. CDR3 protein: CASSPPGSESYEQYF. The CDR3 nucleotides read TGTGCCAGCTCACCACCGGGGTCGGAATCCTACGAGCAGTACTTC.

This clonotype was found many times. V is TRBV2 and J is TRBJ1-2, with 8 bases fitting TRBD1. The V gene end was trimmed by 6 bases and the J gene end by 4 bases; junction bases not matched to a gene: 7. Germline lookup yields CDR1 SNHLY and CDR2 FYNNEI. This CDR3 region has 14 residues. The CDR3 loop reads CASREPGQAYGYTF. The CDR3, as DNA: TGTGCCAGCAGAGAACCGGGACAGGCCTATGGCTACACCTTC. Combining the CDR3 with reference TRBV2 and TRBJ1-2 gives the whole variable domain EPEVTQTPSHQVTQMGQEVILRCVPISNHLYFYWYRQILGQKVEFLVSFYNNEISEKSEIFDDQFSVERPDGSNFTLKIRSTKLEDSAMYFCASREPGQAYGYTFGSGTRLTVV.

The V call is TRBV9, the J call TRBJ2-1, with TRBD2 identical over 12 bases. The germline gives CDR1 SGDLS, CDR2 YYNGEE. The CDR3 runs 15 residues. The J segment lost 5 bases and the V segment lost 4 bases, leaving 4 bases of the junction unmatched. The DNA for the CDR3 is TGTGCCAGCAGCTCACTAGCGGGAGGACACAATGAGCAGTTCTTC. The encoded protein is CASSSLAGGHNEQFF.

This clonotype was seen many times. This chain joins TRBV3-1 and TRBJ2-2, with D possibly matching TRBD1 (6 bases). Trimming removed 4 bases at V and 1 base at J, with 13 bases between. The CDR3 sequence is 16 residues long. Germline V CDR1 and CDR2: LGHDT, YNNKEL (reference sequence). The CDR3 coding sequence is TGTGCCAGCAGCCCGCCGGGGACACTGAACACCGGGGAGCTGTTTTTT. This translates into CASSPPGTLNTGELFF.